A selection of T cell receptor beta chains follows, all from one sample in a study of T cells in Graves' hyperthyroidism and ophthalmopathy. TCRdb analysed the multiplex PCR reads with MiXCR anew, one entry per CDR3 protein. The sample yields approximately 200,000 distinct CDR3 sequences, around 19% seen once. The sequenced sample consisted of blood. All receptors derive from a man aged 35 to 55 with Graves' hyperthyroidism. The CDR3 runs from the conserved cysteine through the conserved F or W. D genes are given only for firm matches. Clone size is given for some rows only: seen once, a few or many times, or a class if the clone is expanded.

j_call clone_size v_call d_call cdr3_aa cdr3_nt
TRBJ2-1 NA TRBV6-6 TRBD1 CASSYRGQGVNYNEQFF TGTGCCAGCAGTTACAGGGGACAGGGGGTGAACTACAATGAGCAGTTCTTC
TRBJ1-6 few TRBV10-3 TRBD1 CAITSERTGRNSPLHF TGTGCCATCACCTCCGAACGGACAGGGAGGAATTCACCCCTCCACTTT
TRBJ1-5 many TRBV6-1 NA CASSENPGGNQPQHF TGTGCCAGCAGTGAAAATCCAGGGGGCAATCAGCCCCAGCATTTT
TRBJ2-7 few TRBV19 NA CASSPGDRRIFPYEQYF TGTGCCAGTAGTCCCGGGGATCGACGGATTTTCCCCTACGAGCAGTACTTC
TRBJ2-7 NA TRBV7-8 TRBD2 CASSFRTGLAGYEQYF TGTGCCAGCAGCTTCCGAACGGGACTAGCGGGATACGAGCAGTACTTC
TRBJ2-7 many TRBV2 NA CASSEAGYEQYF TGTGCCAGCAGTGAAGCGGGATACGAGCAGTACTTC
TRBJ2-7 NA TRBV9 TRBD1 CASSVDGGQGVYEQYF TGTGCCAGCAGCGTGGATGGGGGACAGGGTGTGTACGAGCAGTACTTC
TRBJ2-1 NA TRBV28 TRBD2 CASSSPSTLAGGPYNEQFF TGTGCCAGCAGTTCCCCTTCGACCTTAGCGGGGGGGCCCTACAATGAGCAGTTCTTC
TRBJ2-3 many TRBV7-8 TRBD2 CASSLVGLGLAGPADTQYF TGTGCCAGCAGCTTAGTTGGTTTGGGACTAGCGGGGCCCGCAGATACGCAGTATTTT
TRBJ2-1 few TRBV28 TRBD2 CASSPREAGGLLYNEQFF TGTGCCAGCAGTCCCCGAGAAGCGGGGGGGCTTCTGTACAATGAGCAGTTCTTC
TRBJ2-1 NA TRBV3-1 TRBD2 CASSQDLAGENEQFF TGTGCCAGCAGCCAAGACTTAGCGGGGGAGAATGAGCAGTTCTTC
TRBJ2-1 few TRBV7-2 NA CASSLDGSSDEQFF TGTGCCAGCAGCTTAGATGGCTCGTCGGATGAGCAGTTCTTC
TRBJ1-1 many TRBV7-2 NA CASSVRGKVVNTEAFF TGTGCCAGCAGCGTCCGGGGGAAGGTCGTGAACACTGAAGCTTTCTTT
TRBJ1-2 many TRBV9 NA CASSVTGSYGYTF TGTGCCAGCAGCGTAACAGGGAGCTATGGCTACACCTTC
TRBJ1-1 many TRBV20-1 TRBD1 CSARDRGNTEAFF TGCAGTGCTAGGGACAGGGGGAACACTGAAGCTTTCTTT
TRBJ1-1 NA TRBV12-3/TRBV12-4 NA CASTQMGEAFF TGTGCCAGCACCCAAATGGGTGAAGCTTTCTTT
TRBJ1-5 NA TRBV28 NA CASSSPGGPNQPQHF TGTGCCAGCAGTTCCCCGGGGGGGCCAAATCAGCCCCAGCATTTT
TRBJ1-5 NA TRBV27 NA CASRSRGNAQPQHF TGTGCCAGCAGATCCCGCGGGAATGCTCAGCCCCAGCATTTT
TRBJ2-7 many TRBV7-8 TRBD1 CASSVDRGLFYEQYF TGTGCCAGCAGCGTCGACAGGGGTCTTTTCTACGAGCAGTACTTC
TRBJ2-1 many TRBV11-3 NA CASSLEQDNEQFF TGTGCCAGCAGCTTAGAACAAGACAATGAGCAGTTCTTC
TRBJ2-7 NA TRBV7-2 NA CASSSGGGEQYF TGTGCCAGCAGCTCCGGGGGTGGCGAGCAGTACTTC
TRBJ2-3 NA TRBV7-2 TRBD2 CASRPAGEQDTQYF TGTGCCAGCAGACCAGCGGGGGAGCAAGATACGCAGTATTTT
TRBJ2-3 many TRBV6-1 NA CASGISGDTQYF TGTGCCAGCGGTATTTCGGGGGATACGCAGTATTTT
TRBJ1-1 many TRBV9 NA CASSAGAGMNTEAFF TGTGCCAGCAGCGCAGGGGCAGGGATGAACACTGAAGCTTTCTTT
TRBJ1-1 many TRBV18 NA CASAADSAEAFF TGTGCCAGCGCCGCGGACAGTGCTGAAGCTTTCTTT
TRBJ2-3 many TRBV6-2/TRBV6-3 TRBD2 CASSYARGGTPSTDTQYF TGTGCCAGCAGTTACGCCCGCGGGGGGACCCCTAGCACAGATACGCAGTATTTT
TRBJ1-5 few TRBV6-1 NA CASSSHFYQPQHF TGTGCCAGCAGTTCGCATTTCTATCAGCCCCAGCATTTT
TRBJ2-5 NA TRBV20-1 TRBD2 CSARDRRGRAQETQYF TGCAGTGCTAGAGATAGGCGCGGGAGGGCACAGGAGACCCAGTACTTC
TRBJ2-2 few TRBV5-1 TRBD2 CASSLATPGGPATGELFF TGCGCCAGCAGCTTGGCTACTCCGGGGGGGCCGGCCACCGGGGAGCTGTTTTTT
TRBJ2-7 NA TRBV6-5 NA CASSFGTALYEQYF TGTGCCAGCAGTTTCGGGACGGCACTCTACGAGCAGTACTTC
TRBJ2-5 NA TRBV9 TRBD1 CAGSVQGRQTQYF TGTGCCGGCAGCGTACAGGGGCGGCAGACCCAGTACTTC
TRBJ2-1 NA TRBV4-3 NA CASSQDREGGPYNEQFF TGCGCCAGCAGCCAAGATAGAGAAGGGGGACCCTACAATGAGCAGTTCTTC
TRBJ2-7 many TRBV6-2/TRBV6-3 TRBD1 CASRQLRDRGSEQYF TGTGCCAGCAGACAACTCCGGGACAGGGGGTCCGAGCAGTACTTC
TRBJ2-1 many TRBV27 TRBD2 CASNGLAGKSSYNEQFF TGTGCCAGCAATGGGCTAGCGGGGAAGAGCTCCTACAATGAGCAGTTCTTC
TRBJ1-2 many TRBV20-1 TRBD1 CSARVRGRESNYGYTF TGCAGTGCTAGAGTCAGGGGGCGCGAGTCTAACTATGGCTACACCTTC